One sample yielded the 25 T cell receptor beta chains listed below, sequenced in a study of T cells in Graves' hyperthyroidism and ophthalmopathy (dated by TCRdb to the late 2010s). Library preparation employed multiplex PCR. Sequencing was performed on an Illumina HiSeq 2000. The TCR beta CDR3 regions were amplified from RNA transcripts. The TCR CDR3 was subjected to a first round of RT-PCR using the HTBI primer set and the Qiagen OneStep RT-PCR kit. Clones were called with MiXCR by TCRdb after fastp trimmed the public reads at Q25, and only in-frame beta chains were retained. Every CDR3 protein is listed once, alongside the most common genes and DNA of its rows. Counted in this sample were over 500,000 distinct CDR3 sequences; 17% of them appeared once. The ten largest clones represent approximately 18% of the sample. Material for sequencing was blood. The receptor source for this set is a woman under 30 with Graves' ophthalmopathy.

This clonotype was counted many times. This sequence joins TRBV28 and TRBJ1-1; a possible D gene is TRBD1 (6 bases). Germline V gene lookup returns CDR1 MDHEN and CDR2 SYDVKM. V was clipped by 5 bases and J by 0 bases, with 13 bases between them. The CDR3 extends over 15 amino acids. The CDR3 nucleotides are TGTGCCAGCAGTCCCTGGGGGGCCATGAACACTGAAGCTTTCTTT. This sequence encodes CASSPWGAMNTEAFF.

This clonotype occurred a few times. The V and J genes are TRBV6-1 and TRBJ1-5; weak D call: TRBD1 (5 bases). CDR1 is MNHNS, CDR2 SASEGT, per germline. The V end lost 5 bases, the J end lost 5 bases, and 10 bases lay between the germline ends. This CDR3 comprises 13 residues. The CDR3 coding sequence is TGTGCCAGCAGTAAGACAGAGGATCAGCCCCAGCATTTT. Amino acids: CASSKTEDQPQHF.

The table lists this clonotype with many counts. The chain couples TRBV30 to TRBJ2-3; D remains unclear. Trimming took 2 bases from V and 2 from J, leaving 17 bases between them. Germline values: CDR1 GTSNPN, CDR2 SVGIG (reference sequence). The CDR3 is made up of 16 amino acids. The CDR3 reads CAWSYSTDLATDTQYF. DNA of the CDR3: TGTGCCTGGAGTTACTCGACCGACCTTGCCACAGATACGCAGTATTTT.

In this sample, this clonotype turned up many times. The V and J genes are TRBV30 and TRBJ2-7, with D maybe TRBD1 (5 bases). This CDR3 spans 12 amino acids. Germline loops: CDR1 GTSNPN, CDR2 SVGIG (reference sequence). The V and J ends lost 3 bases and 5 bases respectively, with 11 bases between them. The chain's CDR3 is CAWRQGLHEQYF. CDR3 DNA: TGTGCCTGGAGGCAGGGTTTACACGAGCAGTACTTC.

V and J are TRBV19 and TRBJ2-1, with D possibly TRBD2 on 6 matching bases. CDR1 and CDR2 from the germline V gene are LNHDA and SQIVND (reference sequence). Deletions cut 3 bases from V and 7 bases from J, with 16 bases between. The CDR3 is made up of 15 amino acids. Here the CDR3 reads CASSMEAWGVNEQFF. The CDR3 nucleotides read TGTGCCAGTAGTATGGAAGCGTGGGGGGTGAATGAGCAGTTCTTC. Complete variable domain (other parts from reference TRBV19 and TRBJ2-1): DGGITQSPKYLFRKEGQNVTLSCEQNLNHDAMYWYRQDPGQGLRLIYYSQIVNDFQKGDIAEGYSVSREKKESFPLTVTSAQKNPTAFYLCASSMEAWGVNEQFFGPGTRLTVL.

The rearrangement uses TRBV5-1 and TRBJ1-2; 7 bases match TRBD1. The CDR3 contains 12 residues. Germline V gene data show CDR1 as SGHRS and CDR2 as YFSETQ. V was clipped by 6 bases and J by 8 bases; unmatched bases: 7. The CDR3 nucleotides read TGCGCCAGCACTCCAGGGGGAGAGGGCTACACCTTC. Translating it yields CASTPGGEGYTF.

This clonotype has a count of ten or more. V usage is TRBV27 and J usage is TRBJ2-2; 10 nucleotides agree with TRBD1. V was clipped by 5 bases and J by 6 bases; unmatched bases: 6. Germline V gene data show CDR1 as MNHEY and CDR2 as SMNVEV (reference sequence). The CDR3 is made up of 15 amino acids. This chain's CDR3 is CASSMDRGVAGELFF. The CDR3 DNA reads as TGTGCCAGCAGTATGGACAGGGGGGTGGCCGGGGAGCTGTTTTTT.

A few counts support this clonotype. The gene calls are TRBV10-2 and TRBJ2-1; 12 nucleotides agree with TRBD2. This CDR3 comprises 15 residues. Germline CDR1 WSHSY, CDR2 SAAADI. The junction had 9 bases not matched to a gene; V was cut back by 10 bases and J by 5 bases. CDR3: CATRLAGAGNNEQFF. In nucleotides, the CDR3 is TGCGCCACCAGACTAGCGGGAGCCGGGAACAATGAGCAGTTCTTC.

This clonotype has at least ten counts. The genes are TRBV6-2 or TRBV6-3 and TRBJ2-7, with D maybe TRBD1 (5 bases). Trimming took off 8 bases at V and 3 bases at J, with 17 bases between the two ends. The CDR3 runs 14 residues. In germline, CDR1 is MNHEY, CDR2 SVGEGT. The CDR3 reads CASLADKNYYEQYF. The CDR3 coding sequence is TGTGCCAGCTTGGCGGACAAGAATTACTACGAGCAGTACTTC.

A note on this clonotype: Mismatch with germline at one junction end may stem from a read error. The chain recombines TRBV2 with TRBJ2-2; D is perhaps TRBD1 (5 bases). Germline V gene data show CDR1 as SNHLY and CDR2 as FYNNEI. The CDR3 contains 14 residues. The CDR3 sequence is CAGSVPGKPGELFF. For the CDR3, the DNA is TGTGCCGGCAGTGTGCCAGGGAAACCCGGGGAGCTGTTTTTT.

At least ten counts were recorded for this clonotype. Here the CDR3 reads CASRAGQSTGELFF. CDR3 DNA sequence: TGTGCCAGCAGGGCGGGACAAAGCACCGGGGAGCTGTTTTTT. The V and J genes are TRBV6-1 and TRBJ2-2, with D possibly being TRBD1 or TRBD2 (6 bases each). The CDR3 spans 14 residues. In germline, CDR1 is MNHNS, CDR2 SASEGT. V was clipped by 6 bases and J by 4 bases, with 12 bases between them.

This clonotype occurred a few times. The chain combines TRBV5-8 with TRBJ1-2; D is undetermined. Germline loops: CDR1 SGHTS, CDR2 YDEGEE. Trimming took 0 bases from V and 6 from J, leaving 12 bases between them. The CDR3 sequence is 14 residues long. CDR3 loop: CASSLAGQPNGYTF. CDR3 nucleotides: TGTGCCAGCAGCTTGGCCGGGCAACCCAATGGCTACACCTTC. Drawing the rest from reference TRBV5-8 and TRBJ1-2, the complete variable domain is EAGVTQSPTHLIKTRGQQATLRCSPISGHTSVYWYQQALGLGLQFLLWYDEGEERNRGNFPPRFSGRQFPNYSSELNVNALELEDSALYLCASSLAGQPNGYTFGSGTRLTVV.

V usage is TRBV6-1 and J usage is TRBJ2-7, with 9 nucleotides matching TRBD1. CDR1 is MNHNS and CDR2 is SASEGT in the germline V gene. V gave up 6 bases and J gave up 7 bases; unmatched junction bases: 16. This CDR3 region has 16 residues. CDR3 sequence reads: CASSRPTGQGLGEQYF. CDR3 in DNA: TGTGCCAGCAGCCGACCTACGGGACAGGGATTGGGGGAGCAGTACTTC.

The table lists this clonotype with many counts. J is TRBJ2-7 and V is TRBV20-1, with 13 bases matching TRBD2. The CDR3 is 19 residues long. Germline loops: CDR1 DFQATT, CDR2 SNEGSKA (reference sequence). V lost 0 bases, J lost 6 bases, and 17 bases stayed unmatched. The CDR3 DNA sequence: TGCAGTGCTAGAGATTTACAGCTAGTAACTAGCGGGAGGGCCGGCGAGCAGTACTTC. Encoded protein: CSARDLQLVTSGRAGEQYF.

This clonotype was seen more than once but under ten times. V usage is TRBV7-9 and J usage is TRBJ2-7, with D perhaps matching TRBD1 (5 bases). The CDR3 covers 14 residues. Germline CDR1 SEHNR, CDR2 FQNEAQ (reference sequence). V was shortened by 5 bases and J by 2 bases, with 13 bases between the two germline ends. The CDR3 loop is CASSRTTKPYEQYF. Written as DNA, the CDR3 is TGTGCCAGCAGCCGGACAACTAAACCCTACGAGCAGTACTTC.

The chain links TRBV19 to TRBJ1-1; possible D gene TRBD1, 5 bases. Germline loops: CDR1 LNHDA, CDR2 SQIVND (reference sequence). The CDR3 extends over 13 amino acids. Trimming left V 5 bases short and J 5 bases short, with 12 bases between. The CDR3 coding sequence is TGTGCCAGTAGTCCGGGGGGTTGGACTGAAGCTTTCTTT. Its translation: CASSPGGWTEAFF.

The chain couples TRBV10-2 to TRBJ2-7, with TRBD1 identical over 9 bases. J was trimmed by 0 bases and V by 5 bases; bases with no gene match: 5. The CDR3 spans 15 residues. CDR1 WSHSY and CDR2 SAAADI come from the germline V gene. The chain's CDR3 is CASSLQGASSYEQYF. The DNA for the CDR3 is TGCGCCAGCAGTCTACAGGGGGCAAGCTCCTACGAGCAGTACTTC.

About this clonotype: The junction departs from the called germline gene at one end, perhaps through a read error. This chain uses TRBV5-1 with TRBJ2-1, with D tentatively TRBD2 (5 bases). The length of the CDR3 is 14 residues. Germline V CDR1 and CDR2: SGHRS, YFSETQ. CDR3: CASSLKVGNNEQFF. CDR3 bases: TGTGCCAGCAGCTTGAAGGTCGGGAACAATGAGCAGTTCTTC.

This chain links TRBV9 with TRBJ1-6; D unclear. The germline gives CDR1 SGDLS, CDR2 YYNGEE. This CDR3 spans 15 amino acids. Deletions cut 1 base from V and 4 bases from J, with 9 bases between. CDR3 residues: CASSVSDGYNSPLHF. CDR3 bases: TGTGCCAGCAGCGTATCGGACGGTTATAATTCACCCCTCCACTTT.

This clonotype was counted at least ten times. The genes are TRBV19 and TRBJ2-7; TRBD1 agrees at 11 bases. In germline, CDR1 is LNHDA, CDR2 SQIVND (reference sequence). The CDR3 loop spans 15 amino acids. J gave up 3 bases and V 8 bases, and 9 bases lay outside the gene matches. DNA for the CDR3: TGTGCCAGTCGCCCCCCGGGACAGGGGGTCTACGAGCAGTACTTC. This gives the protein CASRPPGQGVYEQYF.

Ten or more counts support this clonotype. For the CDR3, the DNA is TGTGCCAGCAGTTACTCGAGGAACTCTGGAAACACCATATATTTT. Translation gives CASSYSRNSGNTIYF. The chain recombines TRBV6-2 or TRBV6-3 with TRBJ1-3; D uncertain. The CDR3 length is 15 residues. V shed 0 bases and J shed 0 bases, with 6 bases lying between them. CDR1 MNHEY and CDR2 SVGEGT come from the germline V gene.

This clonotype was picked up a small number of times. The chain is built from TRBV5-1 and TRBJ1-6, with 9 positions matching TRBD1. The V segment lost 4 bases and the J segment 5 bases; nucleotides outside the gene matches: 4. This CDR3 spans 15 amino acids. CDR1 and CDR2 from the germline V gene are SGHRS and YFSETQ. CDR3 in amino acids: CASSRTGEDNSPLHF. DNA of the CDR3: TGCGCCAGCAGCCGGACAGGGGAGGATAATTCACCCCTCCACTTT.

This clonotype was seen ten or more times. J is TRBJ2-7 and V is TRBV30; D gene unclear. The CDR3 spans 13 residues. Trimming removed 5 bases from V and 6 bases from J, with 17 bases in between. The germline gives CDR1 GTSNPN, CDR2 SVGIG (reference sequence). This CDR3 reads CAWATRAFAEQYF. The DNA for the CDR3 is TGTGCCTGGGCGACAAGGGCATTCGCCGAGCAGTACTTC.

The chain uses TRBV7-2 and TRBJ1-1, with 10 bases identical to TRBD1. Trimming removed 4 bases from V and 11 bases from J; junction bases left unmatched: 10. This CDR3 is built from 14 residues. Germline CDR1 SGHTA, CDR2 FQGNSA. The chain's CDR3 is CASSSFRDRGFAFF. CDR3 nucleotide sequence: TGTGCCAGCAGCTCCTTCCGGGACAGGGGTTTTGCTTTCTTT.

This clonotype came up a few times. The gene calls are TRBV14 and TRBJ2-2; D not certain. Trimming removed 5 bases at V and 6 bases at J, with 10 bases between. CDR3 length equals 13 residues. Germline CDR1 and CDR2: SGHDN and FVKESK. Here the CDR3 DNA reads TGTGCCAGCAGCGATACGGTCTCCGGGGAGCTGTTTTTT. The encoded protein is CASSDTVSGELFF.